This TCR beta chain was recorded in a study of beta chain features in type 1 diabetes. The CDR3 covers 12 residues. Germline CDR1 reads SGHAT; CDR2 reads FQNNGV. Trimming removed 8 bases from V and 12 bases from J; junction bases left unmatched: 10. Findings and caveats of the study: Resolution of whether HLA type affects TCRB rearrangement was not achieved here. TCRB CDR3s from Type 1 diabetes patients were moderately but significantly shorter in all four CD4+ subsets.

This clone was recorded a few times. Its antigen is as yet unknown. The entirety of the isolated RNA underwent reverse transcription, so expressed TCRB transcripts were sequenced. Sequencing used immunoSEQ multiplex PCR; TCRdb keeps in-frame clones, though not all of them. The sample records under 450,000 clones, approximately 15% being singletons. The sample consisted of naive CD4+ T cells from blood. The sequence was collected from a man aged 25-45 years in good health. The chain is built from TRBV11-2 and TRBJ2-1, with 7 bases lining up with TRBD2. CDR3 sequence reads: CASHRLSGAQFF. The CDR3 nucleotides are TGTGCCAGCCACCGGCTGAGCGGGGCGCAGTTCTTC.